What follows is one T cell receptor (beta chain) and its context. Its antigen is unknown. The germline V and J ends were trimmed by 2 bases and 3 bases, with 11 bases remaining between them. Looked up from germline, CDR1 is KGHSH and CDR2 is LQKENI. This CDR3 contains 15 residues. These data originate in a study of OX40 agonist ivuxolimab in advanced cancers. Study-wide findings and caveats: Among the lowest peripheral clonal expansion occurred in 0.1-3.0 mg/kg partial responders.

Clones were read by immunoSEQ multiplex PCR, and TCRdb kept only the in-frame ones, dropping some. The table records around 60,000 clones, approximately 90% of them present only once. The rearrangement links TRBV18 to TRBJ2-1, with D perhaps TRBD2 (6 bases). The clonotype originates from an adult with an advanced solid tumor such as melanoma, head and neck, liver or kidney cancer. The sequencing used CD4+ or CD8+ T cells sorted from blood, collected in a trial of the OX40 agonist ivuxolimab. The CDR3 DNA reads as TGTGCCAGCTCACCATTGGGACTCGTCTACAATGAGCAGTTCTTC. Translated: CASSPLGLVYNEQFF.